This note documents a single T cell receptor delta chain sequence. This clone was detected only a few times. There is no known antigen for this receptor. This DNA's translation differs at residue 15 from TCRdb's protein, which comes from a much larger clone; a read error is likely, and the protein shown is translated from the DNA. Measured from the cysteine to the phenylalanine, the CDR3 is 23 residues long. The kept DNA is CDR3 alone, 69 bases in frame from the first base. The junction shows trimming of 4 bases on V and 6 bases on J, and the gene matches do not reach 34 bases of it. CDR1 and CDR2, per the germline V gene, are TSWWSYY and QGS. In both library preparation methods, multiplex PCR was run with primers aimed at the conserved V and J regions of the TCR genes. After purification and pooling, the amplicons were sequenced on an Illumina MiSeq platform. The source study handled its data this way. V(D)J alignment, clonotype assembly and translation were performed with MiXCR, whereas functionality assessment and CDR3 repertoire analyses were performed with VDJtools. CDR3 was defined according to IMGT, and analyses were limited to productive sequences using functional genes, with ORF genes and pseudogenes excluded. A custom Python script searched for identical amino acid CDR3s of major clonotypes (frequency >=5%) across all patients and controls. A one-sided non-parametric Wilcoxon test was used to compare clonotype frequencies in patients versus controls. TCRdb reanalyzed the public reads with the CATT caller, and identical DNA sequences were merged afterwards. The authors' filters were not applied to this entry. In this sample the table shows approximately 1,200 delta-chain clones, less than 2.5% of which occur a single time. In total, the top ten clones hold 58% of the sample.

For TCR sequencing, genomic DNA was taken from peripheral blood mononuclear cells isolated from both patients and controls. The control group consisted of about 23 healthy adult blood donors (median age about 60 years; roughly 12 males and roughly eleven females) who were matched to the patients for age and sex. The data were taken from a study of gamma delta lymphoproliferative disorders and STAT genes (dated by TCRdb to 2016 to 2019). About the study as a whole: The LymphoTrack Dx TCRG Assay was used to build gamma-chain libraries from a minimum of 50 ng of genomic DNA. Delta-chain libraries followed the EuroClonality-NGS working group standard operating procedure, because no corresponding Invivoscribe delta assay was available. The study profiled TCR gamma and delta CDR3 repertoires by deep sequencing in Tgammadelta lymphoproliferative disease patients and healthy controls, within a larger immunophenotypic and STAT-mutation study. To confirm results, a couple of gamma-chain samples and all delta-chain samples were sequenced twice.

Results and caveats for the whole study, not just this receptor: Control T cells were likely spread across varied maturation stages, whereas leukemic cells were skewed toward terminal effectors, which potentially limits comparisons between patients and controls. In whole-repertoire clustering, patient gamma repertoires grouped separately from healthy controls, whereas delta repertoires showed no separation between groups. The authors pointed out that NGS specificity may be lower at low frequencies, so whether leukemic clones are public or private needs to be confirmed. Nearly all major patient gamma and delta clonotypes were public, shared with at least one healthy donor; only two gamma clonotypes were private to disease.

The receptor chain draws on TRDV1 and TRDJ1, with 8 middle bases fitting TRDD3. The sample comprised blood. This receptor was identified in a human donor in good health. The nucleotides are TGTGCTCTTGGGGTCCAATCTTCCTCTACGCGGGTCTGGGGGACACGAGGGCTAAATAAACTCATCTTT. Translation gives CALGVQSSSTRVWGTRGLNKLIF.